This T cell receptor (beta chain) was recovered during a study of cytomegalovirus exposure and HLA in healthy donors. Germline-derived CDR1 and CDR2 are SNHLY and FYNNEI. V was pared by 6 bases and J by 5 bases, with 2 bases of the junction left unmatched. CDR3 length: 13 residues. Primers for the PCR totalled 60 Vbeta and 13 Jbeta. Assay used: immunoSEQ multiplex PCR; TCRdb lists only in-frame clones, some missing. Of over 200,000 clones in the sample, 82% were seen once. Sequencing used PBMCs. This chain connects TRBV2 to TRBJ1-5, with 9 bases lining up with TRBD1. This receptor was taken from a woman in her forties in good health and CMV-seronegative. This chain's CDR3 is CASRRDRDQPQHF. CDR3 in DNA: TGTGCCAGCAGAAGGGACAGGGATCAGCCCCAGCATTTT.